A single sample gave rise to the 28 T cell receptor beta chains below, sequenced in a study of cytomegalovirus exposure and HLA in healthy donors. PCR was performed using 60 Vbeta and 13 Jbeta primers. Method: immunoSEQ multiplex PCR; TCRdb's copy keeps in-frame clones and lacks some. The table includes roughly 130,000 clones, 55% to 75% detected once. The specimen sequenced was PBMCs. These receptors all stem from a young man in good health and CMV-seropositive.

CDR3: CASSYRWAYLGGYTF. In DNA form, the CDR3 reads TGTGCCAGCAGTTACCGTTGGGCCTACCTGGGTGGCTACACCTTC. The rearrangement joins TRBV6-5 to TRBJ1-2; D remains ambiguous. There are 15 residues in the CDR3. The V end was cut by 2 bases, the J end by 7 bases, with 17 bases between. Germline V CDR1 and CDR2: MNHEY, SVGAGI.

This clone occurred a few times. The V and J genes are TRBV6-1 and TRBJ1-3, with D possibly being TRBD1 (5 bases). V shed 5 bases and J shed 2 bases, with 13 bases lying between them. Germline V lookup: CDR1 MNHNS, CDR2 SASEGT. The CDR3 totals 15 residues. The CDR3 nucleotides read TGTGCCAGCAGTCTCGTAGACAGAACTGGAAACACCATATATTTT. Translated: CASSLVDRTGNTIYF.

The chain employs TRBV10-3 and TRBJ2-5; 9 bases agree with TRBD1. Germline loops: CDR1 ENHRY, CDR2 SYGVKD. This CDR3 contains 14 residues. J lost 4 bases, V lost 5 bases, and 5 bases had no gene match. The CDR3 bases are TGTGCCATCAGTCCGGGGACAGGGAGAGAGACCCAGTACTTC. This sequence encodes CAISPGTGRETQYF.

This clone was seen more than once but under ten times. CDR3 in DNA: TGTGCCAGCTCCCGGGACAGGAACACCGGGGAGCTGTTTTTT. Translated, it gives CASSRDRNTGELFF. V is TRBV6-1 and J is TRBJ2-2; 7 bases match TRBD1. The V gene's germline CDR1 is MNHNS and CDR2 SASEGT. This CDR3 region has 14 residues. The junction had 4 bases not matched to a gene; V was cut back by 8 bases and J by 1 base.

The V gene is TRBV27, the J gene TRBJ1-1; D is possibly TRBD1 (6 bases). The germline V gene has CDR1 MNHEY and CDR2 SMNVEV (reference sequence). This CDR3 is 15 amino acids long. Trimming took 5 bases from V and 0 from J, leaving 13 bases between them. As DNA, the CDR3 is TGTGCCAGCAGTCCGAGACAGGATATGAACACTGAAGCTTTCTTT. Amino acids: CASSPRQDMNTEAFF.

V gene TRBV5-1 combines with J gene TRBJ2-5; TRBD2 aligns across 10 bases. Per the germline V gene, CDR1 is SGHRS and CDR2 is YFSETQ. The CDR3 has 16 residues. V was clipped by 2 bases and J by 1 base; unmatched bases: 5. CDR3 in DNA: TGCGCCAGCAGCTTCTTACTAGCGGGGACCCAAGAGACCCAGTACTTC. It is translated as CASSFLLAGTQETQYF. Variable domain in full (rest from reference TRBV5-1 and TRBJ2-5): KAGVTQTPRYLIKTRGQQVTLSCSPISGHRSVSWYQQTPGQGLQFLFEYFSETQRNKGNFPGRFSGRQFSNSRSEMNVSTLELGDSALYLCASSFLLAGTQETQYFGPGTRLLVL.

This clone was picked up a small number of times. The V call is TRBV5-6, the J call TRBJ1-5; weak D call: TRBD1 (6 bases). Trimming removed 4 bases at V and 4 bases at J, with 12 bases between. The CDR3 runs to 14 residues. The germline gives CDR1 SGHDT, CDR2 YYEEEE. CDR3 residues: CASSMTGSNQPQHF. The CDR3 coding sequence is TGTGCCAGCAGCATGACAGGATCTAATCAGCCCCAGCATTTT.

This sequence joins TRBV7-2 and TRBJ1-2, with D possibly matching TRBD1 (5 bases). Trimming removed 1 base from V and 2 bases from J, with 8 bases in between. Germline V CDR1 and CDR2: SGHTA, FQGNSA. The CDR3 has 14 residues. The CDR3 protein is CASSLEQANYGYTF. Here the CDR3 DNA reads TGTGCCAGCAGCTTAGAACAGGCGAACTATGGCTACACCTTC.

The chain uses TRBV6-1 and TRBJ2-1; TRBD2 matches at 13 bases. CDR1 and CDR2 from the germline V gene are MNHNS and SASEGT. Germline trimming cut 8 bases from V and 13 bases from J; bases unmatched to any gene: 8. The CDR3 is made up of 13 amino acids. The CDR3 reads CASGTSGMLRQFF. The CDR3 nucleotides are TGTGCCAGCGGGACTAGCGGGATGCTCAGACAGTTCTTC.

This chain uses TRBV28 with TRBJ2-7; 7 bases agree with TRBD1. Trimming removed 7 bases from V and 2 bases from J; junction bases left unmatched: 5. The CDR3 runs to 13 residues. Germline loops: CDR1 MDHEN, CDR2 SYDVKM. CDR3 sequence reads: CASTRGQAYEQYF. The DNA for the CDR3 is TGTGCCAGCACCCGAGGACAGGCCTACGAGCAGTACTTC.

V usage is TRBV6-4 and J usage is TRBJ2-1; 8 bases match TRBD2. V trimming: 2 bases; J trimming: 6 bases; junction bases outside the gene matches: 9. Germline V gene sequence: CDR1 MRHNA, CDR2 SNTAGT. This CDR3 region has 16 residues. The CDR3, as DNA: TGTGCCAGCAGTGACGTCTGGACGGGAGGGTCCAATGAGCAGTTCTTC. This codes for CASSDVWTGGSNEQFF.

This clone was recorded only once. J is TRBJ1-2 and V is TRBV4-2; D is unresolved. Germline loops: CDR1 LGHNA, CDR2 YNFKEQ. Trimming removed 2 bases at V and 3 bases at J, with 10 bases between. CDR3 length equals 14 residues. CDR3 DNA: TGTGCCAGCAGCCAACGGATCGAGGACTATGGCTACACCTTC. Its translation is CASSQRIEDYGYTF.

The V call is TRBV6-1, the J call TRBJ2-5, with TRBD2 as a possible D gene (5 bases). The germline V gene encodes CDR1 MNHNS and CDR2 SASEGT. The CDR3 sequence is 18 residues long. Trimming removed 0 bases from V and 11 bases from J, with 28 bases in between. CDR3 nucleotide sequence: TGTGCCAGCAGTGAAGCGGTCTCAGGACGGTCGGGTTTCGGGGTGCAGTACTTC. It encodes CASSEAVSGRSGFGVQYF.

The chain couples TRBV15 to TRBJ2-3; 7 bases are shared with TRBD1. The junction had 7 bases not matched to a gene; V was cut back by 2 bases and J by 2 bases. Germline CDR1 LNHNV, CDR2 YYDKDF (reference sequence). CDR3 length equals 16 residues. As DNA, the CDR3 is TGTGCCACCAGCAGATCTGGGGACAGATTCACAGATACGCAGTATTTT. It yields the protein CATSRSGDRFTDTQYF.

The chain employs TRBV5-1 and TRBJ2-4; D call uncertain. Looked up from germline, CDR1 is SGHRS and CDR2 is YFSETQ. V lost 3 bases and J lost 1, with 11 bases in between. This CDR3 contains 15 residues. CDR3 DNA: TGCGCCAGCAGCTCTGGCGGTAAGGCCAAAAACATTCAGTACTTC. Encoded protein: CASSSGGKAKNIQYF. The whole variable domain, remainder taken from reference TRBV5-1 and TRBJ2-4, is KAGVTQTPRYLIKTRGQQVTLSCSPISGHRSVSWYQQTPGQGLQFLFEYFSETQRNKGNFPGRFSGRQFSNSRSEMNVSTLELGDSALYLCASSSGGKAKNIQYFGAGTRLSVL.

The table lists this clone with many counts. The chain links TRBV6-1 to TRBJ1-5; 7 bases agree with TRBD1. This CDR3 has 14 residues. Germline V gives CDR1 MNHNS, CDR2 SASEGT. V gave up 5 bases and J gave up 4 bases; unmatched junction bases: 5. The DNA for the CDR3 is TGTGCCAGCAGTCTAGGGACAGAGAATCAGCCCCAGCATTTT. Its translation: CASSLGTENQPQHF.

The chain couples TRBV5-6 to TRBJ2-3; 11 bases align to TRBD2. Trimming removed 4 bases from V and 3 bases from J; junction bases left unmatched: 7. Per germline, CDR1 SGHDT and CDR2 YYEEEE. The CDR3 totals 16 residues. CDR3 nucleotide sequence: TGTGCCAGCAGCCCTAGGCGACTAGCGGGAACAGATACGCAGTATTTT. Its protein is CASSPRRLAGTDTQYF. The whole variable domain, remainder taken from reference TRBV5-6 and TRBJ2-3, is DAGVTQSPTHLIKTRGQQVTLRCSPKSGHDTVSWYQQALGQGPQFIFQYYEEEERQRGNFPDRFSGHQFPNYSSELNVNALLLGDSALYLCASSPRRLAGTDTQYFGPGTRLTVL.

The chain employs TRBV15 and TRBJ2-7; D is perhaps TRBD2 (6 bases). Trimming removed 8 bases from V and 6 bases from J, with 14 bases in between. Germline V gene data show CDR1 as LNHNV and CDR2 as YYDKDF (reference sequence). The CDR3 has 12 residues. The CDR3 is CATGPGEGEQYF. The CDR3 DNA reads TGTGCCACCGGTCCGGGGGAAGGCGAGCAGTACTTC.

The table lists this clone with a count of one. The V and J genes are TRBV30 and TRBJ2-1; 11 nucleotides agree with TRBD2. Germline V CDR1 and CDR2: GTSNPN, SVGIG (reference sequence). After removal of 1 base from V and 4 bases from J, the junction contained 9 bases not matched to a gene. The CDR3 runs 17 residues. DNA of the CDR3: TGTGCCTGGAGTGGGGGACAGACTAGCGGGACTTACAATGAGCAGTTCTTC. Residues: CAWSGGQTSGTYNEQFF. Filled out from reference TRBV30 and TRBJ2-1, the complete variable domain reads SQTIHQWPATLVQPVGSPLSLECTVEGTSNPNLYWYRQAAGRGLQLLFYSVGIGQISSEVPQNLSASRPQDRQFILSSKKLLLSDSGFYLCAWSGGQTSGTYNEQFFGPGTRLTVL.

The chain is built from TRBV5-8 and TRBJ2-5; 9 bases match TRBD1. CDR1 SGHTS and CDR2 YDEGEE come from the germline V gene. The V segment lost 4 bases and the J segment 5 bases; nucleotides outside the gene matches: 9. The CDR3 consists of 15 residues. The CDR3 loop reads CASSGYRGRWETQYF. CDR3 nucleotide sequence: TGTGCCAGCAGCGGATACAGGGGGCGTTGGGAGACCCAGTACTTC.

This chain uses TRBV7-8 with TRBJ1-5; D remains unclear. The CDR3 consists of 16 residues. Germline values: CDR1 SGHVS, CDR2 FQNEAQ. Trimming stripped 1 base from V and 2 bases from J, with 12 bases between. In DNA form, the CDR3 reads TGTGCCAGCAGCTTAGGGGCGAGGGCCGGCAATCAGCCCCAGCATTTT. Translated: CASSLGARAGNQPQHF.

The chain uses TRBV4-1 and TRBJ2-5, with D perhaps TRBD2 (5 bases). The CDR3 covers 15 residues. V was pared by 4 bases and J by 2 bases, with 14 bases between. Germline V gene sequence: CDR1 MGHRA, CDR2 YSYEKL. CDR3: CASSRIPRAQETQYF. CDR3 nucleotides: TGCGCCAGCAGCCGAATCCCGAGGGCACAAGAGACCCAGTACTTC.

J is TRBJ2-5 and V is TRBV15; D remains ambiguous. This CDR3 region has 16 residues. Trimming cost V 0 bases and J 4 bases, with 15 bases left between them. CDR1 LNHNV and CDR2 YYDKDF come from the germline V gene (reference sequence). This CDR3 reads CATSRDLVAGRETQYF. CDR3 nucleotides: TGTGCCACCAGCAGAGATTTGGTCGCAGGAAGAGAGACCCAGTACTTC.

This chain links TRBV5-1 with TRBJ2-7; 12 bases match TRBD2. This CDR3 is 16 amino acids long. V lost 2 bases to trimming and J lost 2 bases; unmatched junction nucleotides: 5. CDR1 and CDR2 (germline): SGHRS, YFSETQ. The CDR3 coding sequence is TGCGCCAGCAGCTTCAGGACTAGCGGGGCGACCTACGAGCAGTACTTC. Its protein product is CASSFRTSGATYEQYF.

This clone is a singleton in its sample. The chain links TRBV4-3 to TRBJ1-2; D unclear. CDR1 is LGHNA, CDR2 YSLEER, per germline. This CDR3 comprises 15 residues. V lost 0 bases to trimming and J lost 6 bases, with 14 bases between them. This chain's CDR3 is CASSQERRQYDGYTF. CDR3 in DNA: TGCGCCAGCAGCCAAGAACGGCGACAATACGATGGCTACACCTTC.

The V and J genes are TRBV5-1 and TRBJ1-1; no clear D gene. The V and J ends lost 4 bases and 6 bases respectively, with 19 bases between them. This CDR3 is 15 amino acids long. The germline V gene has CDR1 SGHRS and CDR2 YFSETQ. Written as DNA, the CDR3 is TGCGCCAGCAGCCCCCAAGGGAGAGGTGGAGCTGAAGCTTTCTTT. Translating it yields CASSPQGRGGAEAFF.

The chain combines TRBV9 with TRBJ2-1, with 7 bases that match TRBD1. V trimming: 7 bases; J trimming: 7 bases; junction bases outside the gene matches: 20. The germline gives CDR1 SGDLS, CDR2 YYNGEE. CDR3 length: 17 residues. Here the CDR3 reads CASQARISRGRINEQFF. Here the CDR3 DNA reads TGTGCCAGCCAGGCCCGCATCTCGAGGGGGCGCATTAATGAGCAGTTCTTC.

The J gene is TRBJ2-7, the V gene TRBV6-6; maybe TRBD1 (6 bases). The CDR3 loop spans 14 amino acids. Looked up from germline, CDR1 is MNHNY and CDR2 is SVGAGI (reference sequence). The V and J ends lost 7 bases and 4 bases respectively, with 17 bases between them. In nucleotides, the CDR3 is TGTGCCAGCAATTCAGGGGCGCGATTTTACGAGCAGTACTTC. It specifies CASNSGARFYEQYF.